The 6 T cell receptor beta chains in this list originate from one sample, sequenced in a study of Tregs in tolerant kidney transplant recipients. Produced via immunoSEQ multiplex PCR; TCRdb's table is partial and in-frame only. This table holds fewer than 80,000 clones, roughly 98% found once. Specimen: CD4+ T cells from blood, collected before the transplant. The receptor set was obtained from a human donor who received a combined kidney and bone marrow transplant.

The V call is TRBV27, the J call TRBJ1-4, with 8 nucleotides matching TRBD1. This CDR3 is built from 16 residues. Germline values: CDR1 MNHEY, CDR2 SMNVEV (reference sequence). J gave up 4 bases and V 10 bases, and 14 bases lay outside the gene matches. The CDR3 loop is CATSRWPTGGNEKLFF. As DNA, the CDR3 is TGTGCCACCAGCAGGTGGCCCACAGGGGGTAATGAAAAACTGTTTTTT.

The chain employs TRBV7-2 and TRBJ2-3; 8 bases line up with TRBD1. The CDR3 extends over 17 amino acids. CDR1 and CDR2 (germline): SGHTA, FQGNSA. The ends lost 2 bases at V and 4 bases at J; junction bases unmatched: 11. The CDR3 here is CASSLIGAATGADTQYF. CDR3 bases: TGTGCCAGCAGCTTAATTGGCGCCGCGACAGGGGCAGATACGCAGTATTTT.

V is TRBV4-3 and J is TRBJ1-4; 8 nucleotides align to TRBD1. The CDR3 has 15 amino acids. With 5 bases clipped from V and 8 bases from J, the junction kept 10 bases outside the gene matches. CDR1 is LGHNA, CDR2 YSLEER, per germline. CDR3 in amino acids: CASSSQDRAGEKLFF. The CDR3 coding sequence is TGCGCCAGCAGCTCCCAGGACAGGGCTGGCGAAAAACTGTTTTTT.

CDR3 in amino acids: CASSLLRARDEKLFF. CDR3 DNA: TGTGCCAGCAGCTTACTTCGGGCGAGGGATGAAAAACTGTTTTTT. V and J are TRBV7-9 and TRBJ1-4; D gene ambiguous. The germline V gene has CDR1 SEHNR and CDR2 FQNEAQ (reference sequence). The CDR3 length is 15 residues. Trimming removed 2 bases from V and 6 bases from J, with 13 bases in between. Based on the CDR3 plus reference TRBV7-9 and TRBJ1-4, the full variable domain is DTGVSQNPRHKITKRGQNVTFRCDPISEHNRLYWYRQTLGQGPEFLTYFQNEAQLEKSRLLSDRFSAERPKGSFSTLEIQRTEQGDSAMYLCASSLLRARDEKLFFGSGTQLSVL.

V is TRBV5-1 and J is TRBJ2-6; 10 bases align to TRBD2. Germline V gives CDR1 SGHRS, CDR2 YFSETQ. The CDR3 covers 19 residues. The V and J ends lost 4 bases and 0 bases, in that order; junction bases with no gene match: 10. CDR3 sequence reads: CASSLRKTSGHSGANVLTF. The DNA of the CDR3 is TGCGCCAGCAGCCTTAGGAAGACTAGCGGGCACTCTGGGGCCAACGTCCTGACTTTC.

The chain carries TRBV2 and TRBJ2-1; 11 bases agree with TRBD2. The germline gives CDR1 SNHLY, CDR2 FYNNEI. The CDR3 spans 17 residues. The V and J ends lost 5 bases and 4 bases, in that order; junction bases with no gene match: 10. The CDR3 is CASSRLAGREVYNEQFF. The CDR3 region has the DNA TGTGCCAGCAGTCGACTAGCGGGAAGGGAGGTTTACAATGAGCAGTTCTTC.